The rows below give T cell receptor beta chains drawn from one sample of a study of cytomegalovirus exposure and HLA in healthy donors. Only in-frame clones appear in the TCRdb table, and some are missing; sequencing was by immunoSEQ multiplex PCR. The sample shows roughly 130,000 clones, over 75% of them seen only once. Sequencing used PBMCs. The receptors come from a man aged 35-49 years in good health and CMV-seronegative. Each CDR3 is given with its conserved first and last residue. Fields, in order: clone size, V gene, J gene, CDR3 protein. Size is omitted from some rows. Given values are once, few, many or a class for expanded clones.

size: -; V: TRBV7-9; J: TRBJ1-5; CDR3: CASSLVVSGDNQPQHF
size: once; V: TRBV28; J: TRBJ2-3; CDR3: CASGSSGSTDTQYF
size: -; V: TRBV6-1; J: TRBJ2-3; CDR3: CASGGTGWDTQYF
size: -; V: TRBV6-5; J: TRBJ2-2; CDR3: CASSYSLGAGTGELFF
size: -; V: TRBV7-9; J: TRBJ2-7; CDR3: CASSPRGLGIYPQYF
size: -; V: TRBV4-2; J: TRBJ2-5; CDR3: CASSQAWQGTSKQETQYF
size: -; V: TRBV19; J: TRBJ2-1; CDR3: CASMSGTGPYNEQFF
size: -; V: TRBV30; J: TRBJ2-2; CDR3: CAWSWSTGELFF
size: -; V: TRBV7-9; J: TRBJ2-2; CDR3: CASSFSSGGALEDTGELFF
size: -; V: TRBV30; J: TRBJ2-5; CDR3: CAWSGINTGFGETQYF
size: -; V: TRBV5-1; J: TRBJ2-3; CDR3: CASSFGGRAADTQYF
size: few; V: TRBV6-1; J: TRBJ2-3; CDR3: CASSRTSTDTQYF
size: -; V: TRBV5-4; J: TRBJ2-7; CDR3: CASSIGTSASYEQYF
size: -; V: TRBV2; J: TRBJ2-1; CDR3: CASSEGQGPYNEQFF
size: few; V: TRBV7-9; J: TRBJ1-4; CDR3: CAAASTGVNEKLFF
size: -; V: TRBV5-4; J: TRBJ2-5; CDR3: CASSLSARGEETQYF
size: -; V: TRBV4-2; J: TRBJ1-6; CDR3: CASSLTTVNNSPLHF
size: -; V: TRBV28; J: TRBJ1-6; CDR3: CASSWDRVSPLHF
size: -; V: TRBV29-1; J: TRBJ2-3; CDR3: CSVEYTGTASTDTQYF
size: -; V: TRBV4-1; J: TRBJ2-7; CDR3: CASSQASTGYEQYF
size: -; V: TRBV11-2; J: TRBJ1-5; CDR3: CASSLGGHFNQPQHF
size: few; V: TRBV11-2; J: TRBJ1-5; CDR3: CASSPTGVNQPQHF
size: -; V: TRBV11-2; J: TRBJ2-5; CDR3: CASSSGLAGVETQYF
size: -; V: TRBV2; J: TRBJ2-1; CDR3: CASIRGPVNEQFF
size: -; V: TRBV19; J: TRBJ2-3; CDR3: CASGGLLSDTQYF
size: -; V: TRBV7-6; J: TRBJ2-7; CDR3: CASSLDRLEQYF
size: -; V: TRBV30; J: TRBJ2-1; CDR3: CAWSPYSGGYNEQFF
size: -; V: TRBV4-1; J: TRBJ1-2; CDR3: CASSQAGQGVDYGYTF
size: few; V: TRBV7-9; J: TRBJ1-4; CDR3: CASSLESTNNEKLFF
size: -; V: TRBV29-1; J: TRBJ1-1; CDR3: CSVLGQGDTEAFF
size: -; V: TRBV28; J: TRBJ2-1; CDR3: CATNGVPSSYNEQFF